This T cell receptor (beta chain) was captured by sequencing in a study of T cell responses to AZD1222 COVID-19 vaccine. Whole-study results and caveats: Donors were largely white British and mainly female; clonal diversity was possibly underestimated. Epitopes outside B.1.351 and B.1.1.7 mutated regions reportedly drew nearly half of spike TCRs.

Worth noting for this clone: Its specificity is unknown.

Assay: immunoSEQ multiplex PCR; the TCRdb copy retains only in-frame clones and omits some. Among 95,000 to 150,000 clones, about 85% were seen once, and the ten largest hold just under 4.5%. Analysis merged second doses at about 4 or about 12 weeks. The sequence was obtained from an adult who received the AZD1222 COVID-19 vaccine. The sample was peripheral blood, taken 28 days after the second AZD1222 dose.

CDR3 DNA: TGTGCCAGCAGACTAGACAGGGGCGAGCAGTACTTC. Its translation is CASRLDRGEQYF. The chain carries TRBV12-3 or TRBV12-4 and TRBJ2-7; 8 bases align to TRBD1. Unmatched junction bases numbered 4, after V lost 6 bases and J lost 6 bases. The CDR3 is made up of 12 amino acids.